These 18 T cell receptor beta chains came from one sample sequenced in a study of graft-versus-host responses after intestinal transplantation. The protocol was immunoSEQ multiplex PCR, while the TCRdb copy is restricted to in-frame clones and leaves out a portion. Of roughly 100,000 clones listed, over 85% are singletons. Their recognized antigens are unknown. The material sequenced was unstimulated CD8+ T cells sorted from spleen or lymph node cells, taken before intestinal transplant. These TCRs come from a human donor who received an intestinal transplant.

The chain links TRBV4-1 to TRBJ2-1; 7 bases map to TRBD1. V shed 3 bases, J shed 4 bases, and the junction held 9 bases outside the gene matches. Germline V gene data show CDR1 as MGHRA and CDR2 as YSYEKL. There are 16 residues in the CDR3. For the CDR3, the DNA is TGCGCCAGCAGCCAGGGCTTCGGGACAGCTTACAATGAGCAGTTCTTC. As protein: CASSQGFGTAYNEQFF.

The rearrangement links TRBV4-1 to TRBJ2-4; no firm D call. The CDR3 is 12 amino acids. V lost 0 bases and J 10 bases, leaving 7 bases between the germline ends. Per germline, CDR1 MGHRA and CDR2 YSYEKL. CDR3 DNA: TGCGCCAGCAGCCAAGATCTGGTAATTCAGTACTTC. Amino acid sequence: CASSQDLVIQYF.

V gene TRBV14 combines with J gene TRBJ1-1; D possibly corresponds to TRBD1 (6 bases). V dropped 7 bases and J dropped 4 bases, with 16 bases sitting between them. CDR1 SGHDN and CDR2 FVKESK come from the germline V gene. CDR3 length equals 14 residues. The CDR3 bases are TGTGCCAGCAACACAAATCTAGGGGGCACTGAAGCTTTCTTT. Protein sequence: CASNTNLGGTEAFF.

This CDR3 is CASRSSERPVETQYF. CDR3 DNA sequence: TGCGCCAGCAGATCTTCAGAGCGCCCGGTTGAGACCCAGTACTTC. The chain has TRBV5-1 and TRBJ2-5; D remains unclear. The CDR3 length is 15 residues. Per the germline V gene, CDR1 is SGHRS and CDR2 is YFSETQ. Trimming took off 5 bases at V and 5 bases at J, with 19 bases between the two ends.

V is TRBV20-1 and J is TRBJ2-3; D is ambiguous. The CDR3 spans 11 residues. The V end was cut by 4 bases, the J end by 6 bases, with 8 bases between. Per the germline V gene, CDR1 is DFQATT and CDR2 is SNEGSKA (reference sequence). CDR3 DNA: TGCAGTGCTAAACCCGGGGATACGCAGTATTTT. Translated: CSAKPGDTQYF.

This chain's CDR3 is CASRSRQGSNQPQHF. The DNA of the CDR3 is TGTGCCAGCAGATCAAGACAGGGTAGCAATCAGCCCCAGCATTTT. The J gene is TRBJ1-5, the V gene TRBV2; 7 bases fit TRBD1. Per germline, CDR1 SNHLY and CDR2 FYNNEI. V dropped 6 bases and J dropped 0; count of bases not matched to a gene: 5. The CDR3 is 15 amino acids.

V gene TRBV7-2 combines with J gene TRBJ1-5, with D maybe TRBD1 (6 bases). Between the trimmed V and J ends, which lost 2 bases and 4 bases, there was a span of 15 bases. The CDR3 consists of 16 residues. Germline CDR1 SGHTA, CDR2 FQGNSA. The DNA of the CDR3 is TGTGCCAGCAGCTTATACCAGGGGCTTGGTAATCAGCCCCAGCATTTT. Translation gives CASSLYQGLGNQPQHF.

The V and J genes are TRBV5-6 and TRBJ1-2; 7 bases map to TRBD1. Trimming cost V 4 bases and J 0 bases; bases outside gene matches: 6. Germline CDR1 and CDR2: SGHDT and YYEEEE. This CDR3 spans 15 amino acids. CDR3 loop: CASSDWDSSNYGYTF. The CDR3 nucleotides read TGTGCCAGCAGCGACTGGGACAGCTCTAACTATGGCTACACCTTC. The full variable domain, in which reference TRBV5-6 and TRBJ1-2 provide the parts outside the CDR3, is DAGVTQSPTHLIKTRGQQVTLRCSPKSGHDTVSWYQQALGQGPQFIFQYYEEEERQRGNFPDRFSGHQFPNYSSELNVNALLLGDSALYLCASSDWDSSNYGYTFGSGTRLTVV.

Here the CDR3 DNA reads TGCGCCAGCAGCCAAGTAGGGCAGGGGAACACTGAAGCTTTCTTT. This translates into CASSQVGQGNTEAFF. The V call is TRBV4-1, the J call TRBJ1-1; D possibly corresponds to TRBD1 (5 bases). V was clipped by 1 base and J by 1 base, with 10 bases between them. CDR3 size: 15 residues. Germline values: CDR1 MGHRA, CDR2 YSYEKL.

V and J are TRBV5-7 and TRBJ1-2, with a possible D match to TRBD1 (5 bases). TRBV5-7 is treated as an ORF (open reading frame) with a function not yet certain. Trimming took 0 bases from V and 3 from J, leaving 9 bases between them. This CDR3 has 14 residues. The CDR3 DNA reads TGTGCCAGCAGCTTGGGAGGGGTCGACTATGGCTACACCTTC. Translation gives CASSLGGVDYGYTF.

The CDR3: CASSQEVLYGQGSDYGYTF. The CDR3, as DNA: TGCGCCAGCAGCCAAGAAGTTTTGTATGGACAGGGATCCGACTATGGCTACACCTTC. The rearrangement uses TRBV4-1 and TRBJ1-2; 8 nucleotides match TRBD1. From germline, CDR1 is MGHRA and CDR2 YSYEKL. Losses at the gene ends were 0 bases for V and 3 bases for J; bases not matched to a gene: 15. This CDR3 contains 19 residues.

This chain joins TRBV4-1 and TRBJ1-5, with D possibly TRBD1 on 6 matching bases. The CDR3 runs 16 residues. Germline-derived CDR1 and CDR2 are MGHRA and YSYEKL. V was cut by 1 base and J by 1 base, with 11 bases left in between. CDR3 residues: CASSQGEGVSNQPQHF. The CDR3 region has the DNA TGCGCCAGCAGCCAAGGTGAGGGGGTAAGCAATCAGCCCCAGCATTTT.

The chain couples TRBV6-1 to TRBJ1-2; D ambiguous. The germline V and J ends were trimmed by 2 bases and 4 bases, with 5 bases remaining between them. CDR1 is MNHNS, CDR2 SASEGT, per germline. This CDR3 comprises 12 residues. CDR3 residues: CASSESSYGYTF. CDR3 nucleotides: TGTGCCAGCAGTGAATCAAGCTATGGCTACACCTTC.

Concerning this clone itself: At one boundary the junction diverges from the germline segment, which might be a read error. This sequence joins TRBV5-1 and TRBJ2-7; a possible D gene is TRBD1 (5 bases). The germline CDR1 and CDR2 sequences are SGHRS and YFSETQ. The CDR3 has 12 amino acids. CDR3 in amino acids: CASSLTAYEQYF. The CDR3 DNA is TGTGCCAGCAGCTTGACAGCTTACGAGCAGTACTTC.

The V and J genes are TRBV19 and TRBJ1-1; 7 bases fit TRBD1. Germline CDR1 LNHDA, CDR2 SQIVND (reference sequence). V shed 9 bases and J 3 bases; nucleotides not matched to a gene: 10. The CDR3 covers 14 residues. The CDR3 sequence: CASNWDSSYTEAFF. CDR3 bases: TGTGCCAGCAATTGGGACAGCAGTTACACTGAAGCTTTCTTT.

The chain combines TRBV10-3 with TRBJ2-2; D is perhaps TRBD2 (6 bases). Germline CDR1 and CDR2: ENHRY and SYGVKD. V lost 8 bases and J lost 2, with 15 bases in between. The CDR3 length is 15 residues. CDR3 loop: CAIGTGTENTGELFF. In DNA form, the CDR3 reads TGTGCCATCGGTACCGGGACTGAAAACACCGGGGAGCTGTTTTTT.

This sequence joins TRBV10-2 and TRBJ1-2; D unclear. CDR3 length: 12 amino acids. Germline-derived CDR1 and CDR2 are WSHSY and SAAADI. The V end was cut by 6 bases, the J end by 9 bases, with 14 bases between. DNA of the CDR3: TGCGCCAGCAGGCGGAGGTGGGGTCGCTACACCTTC. Encoded protein: CASRRRWGRYTF.

This chain links TRBV7-9 with TRBJ2-5, with D unresolved. Gene TRBJ2-7 matches the end of the DNA better, so the J call may be wrong. Germline V gives CDR1 SEHNR, CDR2 FQNEAQ (reference sequence). This CDR3 has 14 amino acids. CDR3 nucleotides: TGTGCCAGCAGCTTGGTGGCTGGTCCGGGCGAGCAGTACTTC. Its translation is CASSLVAGPGEQYF.